This T cell receptor beta chain emerged from a study of blood T cells in healthy people across ages. Whole-study results and caveats: Shifts in expanded clonotypes may have been confounded by donor CMV status, which was unknown.

There are 15 residues in the CDR3. Germline V gene sequence: CDR1 MGHRA, CDR2 YSYEKL. The V and J ends lost 0 bases and 3 bases respectively, with 12 bases between them. For every donor, a draw yielded 9.5 to 10 milliliters of peripheral blood. This clonotype has more than one count but fewer than ten. Its antigen is undetermined. The use of a sample-barcoded 5' primer and a J-beta primer mix characterized a second PCR of roughly 6 to 11 cycles. Each CDR3 protein gets one entry after TCRdb re-called the 5' RACE reads with MiXCR. The sample shows 1.5 million to 1.9 million distinct CDR3 sequences, less than 45% of them seen only once.

This chain uses TRBV4-1 with TRBJ2-7; the D call may be TRBD1 or TRBD2 (5 bases each). The receptor's source is a woman between 18 and 29 years old in good health. Sequencing was done on a sample of blood. CDR3 DNA: TGCGCCAGCAGCCAAGAACGGGACCGAGGCTACGAGCAGTACTTC. It translates to CASSQERDRGYEQYF.